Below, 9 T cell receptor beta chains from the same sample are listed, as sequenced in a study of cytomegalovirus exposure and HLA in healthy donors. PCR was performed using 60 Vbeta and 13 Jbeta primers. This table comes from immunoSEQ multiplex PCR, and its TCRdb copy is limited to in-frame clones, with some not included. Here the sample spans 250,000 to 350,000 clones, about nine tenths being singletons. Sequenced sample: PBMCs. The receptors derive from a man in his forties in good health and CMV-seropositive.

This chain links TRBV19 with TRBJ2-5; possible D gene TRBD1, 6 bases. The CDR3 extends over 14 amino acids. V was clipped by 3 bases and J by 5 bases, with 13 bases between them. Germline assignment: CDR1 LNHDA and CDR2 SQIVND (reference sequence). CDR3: CASSIGQLRETQYF. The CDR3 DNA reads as TGTGCCAGTAGTATCGGACAGCTACGGGAGACCCAGTACTTC.

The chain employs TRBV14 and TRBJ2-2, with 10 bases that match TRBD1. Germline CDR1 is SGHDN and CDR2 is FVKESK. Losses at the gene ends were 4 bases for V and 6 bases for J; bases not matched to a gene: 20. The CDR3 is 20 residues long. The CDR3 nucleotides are TGTGCCAGCAGCCCCCCCCGGACAGGGGGGAGGTATAGACTCCCCGGGGAGCTGTTTTTT. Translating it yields CASSPPRTGGRYRLPGELFF.

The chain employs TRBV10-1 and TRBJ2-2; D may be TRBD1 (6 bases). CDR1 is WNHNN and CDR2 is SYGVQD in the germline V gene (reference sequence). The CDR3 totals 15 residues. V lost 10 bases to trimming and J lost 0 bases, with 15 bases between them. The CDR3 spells CAIPRGSPNTGELFF. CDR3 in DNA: TGCGCCATCCCGAGGGGGTCTCCGAACACCGGGGAGCTGTTTTTT.

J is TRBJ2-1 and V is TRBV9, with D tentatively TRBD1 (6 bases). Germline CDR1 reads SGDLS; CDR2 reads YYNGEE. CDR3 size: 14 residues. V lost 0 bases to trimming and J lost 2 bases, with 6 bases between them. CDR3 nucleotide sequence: TGTGCCAGCAGCGTAGGACAGGCCTACAATGAGCAGTTCTTC. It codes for CASSVGQAYNEQFF.

This CDR3 reads CASSPGLAGDTQYF. As DNA, the CDR3 is TGTGCCAGCAGCCCGGGACTAGCGGGAGATACGCAGTATTTT. The gene calls are TRBV7-2 and TRBJ2-3; 12 bases are a match to TRBD2. Looked up from germline, CDR1 is SGHTA and CDR2 is FQGNSA. With 5 bases clipped from V and 5 bases from J, the junction kept 2 bases outside the gene matches. This CDR3 spans 14 amino acids.

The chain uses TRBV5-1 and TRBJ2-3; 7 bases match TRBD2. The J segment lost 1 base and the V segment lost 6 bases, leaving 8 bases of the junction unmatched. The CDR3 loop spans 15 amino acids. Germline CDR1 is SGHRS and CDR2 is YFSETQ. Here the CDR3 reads CASTARAGGTDTQYF. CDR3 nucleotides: TGCGCCAGCACCGCCCGGGCGGGGGGCACAGATACGCAGTATTTT.

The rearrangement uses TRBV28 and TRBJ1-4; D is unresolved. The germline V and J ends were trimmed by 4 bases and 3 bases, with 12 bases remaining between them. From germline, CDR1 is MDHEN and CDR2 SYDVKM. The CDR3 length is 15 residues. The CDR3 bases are TGTGCCAGCAGTTACGGTAGATTAGCTAATGAAAAACTGTTTTTT. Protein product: CASSYGRLANEKLFF.

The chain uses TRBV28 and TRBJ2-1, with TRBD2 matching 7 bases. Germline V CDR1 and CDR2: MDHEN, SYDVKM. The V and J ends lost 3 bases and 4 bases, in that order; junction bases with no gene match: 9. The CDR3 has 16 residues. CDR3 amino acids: CASSFGREDGYNEQFF. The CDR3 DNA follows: TGTGCCAGCAGTTTTGGTCGGGAGGATGGGTACAATGAGCAGTTCTTC.

The DNA for the CDR3 is TGCGCCAGCAGCTCCACTAGCGGGGCAAGCACAGATACGCAGTATTTT. This translates into CASSSTSGASTDTQYF. The rearrangement joins TRBV5-1 to TRBJ2-3, with 10 bases fitting TRBD2. The V and J ends lost 3 bases and 0 bases, in that order; junction bases with no gene match: 4. CDR1 is SGHRS, CDR2 YFSETQ, per germline. The CDR3 has 16 residues.